One and the same sample provided the 29 T cell receptor beta chains below, sequenced in a study of shared clonotypes between healthy human individuals. Naive CD8 isolation took CD45RO-negative cells positively selected for CCR7 and excluded terminally differentiated effector memory CD45RA+ cells. Measured with immunoSEQ multiplex PCR; TCRdb has only the in-frame clones, and not every one. The sample records 2 million to 2.5 million clones, more than 85% being singletons. Sequencing was performed on naive CD8+ T cells from PBMCs. These TCRs come from a man younger than 35 in good health. Some clones in this sample may be carry-over from other donors' samples.

This sequence joins TRBV10-3 and TRBJ1-4; maybe TRBD1 (5 bases). V was pared by 7 bases and J by 6 bases, with 6 bases between. Germline V gene sequence: CDR1 ENHRY, CDR2 SYGVKD. The CDR3 totals 11 residues. As DNA, the CDR3 is TGTGCCATCAAAGGGGATGAAAAACTGTTTTTT. Protein product: CAIKGDEKLFF.

CDR3 sequence (DNA): TGTGCCAGCAGTGAATCGCTCAGAAGCTCCTACGAGCAGTACTTC. Residues: CASSESLRSSYEQYF. V is TRBV25-1 and J is TRBJ2-7, with D unresolved. V was pared by 1 base and J by 0 bases, with 10 bases between. The CDR3 totals 15 residues. In germline, CDR1 is MGHDK, CDR2 SYGVNS.

The chain recombines TRBV6-5 with TRBJ1-1; the D gene is possibly TRBD1 (6 bases). This CDR3 is 14 amino acids long. Germline CDR1 and CDR2: MNHEY and SVGAGI. Trimming shortened V by 5 bases and J by 4 bases, and 14 bases separated the two germline ends. The CDR3 reads CASSDGTGPTEAFF. CDR3 nucleotide sequence: TGTGCCAGCAGTGACGGTACAGGGCCCACTGAAGCTTTCTTT.

The V gene is TRBV6-5, the J gene TRBJ2-2; tentatively, D is TRBD1 (6 bases). Germline assignment: CDR1 MNHEY and CDR2 SVGAGI. The CDR3 is 13 amino acids. Trimming pared 2 bases from V and 9 bases from J, leaving 10 bases between. The CDR3 sequence: CASSYQGFRELFF. DNA for the CDR3: TGTGCCAGCAGTTACCAGGGGTTCCGGGAGCTGTTTTTT.

V usage is TRBV5-1 and J usage is TRBJ1-1, with TRBD1 identical over 7 bases. CDR3 length: 13 residues. CDR1 is SGHRS, CDR2 YFSETQ, per germline. Losses at the gene ends were 5 bases for V and 9 bases for J; bases not matched to a gene: 10. The DNA for the CDR3 is TGCGCCAGCAGGGAAGGGACAGATTTTAAAGCTTTCTTT. The encoded protein is CASREGTDFKAFF.

This clone was picked up one time. This chain joins TRBV9 and TRBJ2-5; D is perhaps TRBD1 or TRBD2 (5 bases each). This CDR3 comprises 14 residues. Trimming removed 3 bases from V and 4 bases from J, with 13 bases in between. From germline, CDR1 is SGDLS and CDR2 YYNGEE. CDR3 bases: TGTGCCAGCAGCGCGGGGAGTGGGGGAGAGACCCAGTACTTC. This translates into CASSAGSGGETQYF.

This clone was counted once. The chain combines TRBV27 with TRBJ2-7, with a weak D call TRBD2 (6 bases). The CDR3 covers 12 residues. V lost 8 bases and J 3 bases, leaving 11 bases between the germline ends. Germline loops: CDR1 MNHEY, CDR2 SMNVEV (reference sequence). The CDR3 loop reads CASQGLGYEQYF. In nucleotides, the CDR3 is TGTGCCAGCCAGGGACTCGGCTACGAGCAGTACTTC.

The rearrangement uses TRBV15 and TRBJ2-7, with TRBD2 matching over 10 bases. The CDR3 covers 15 residues. CDR1 is LNHNV and CDR2 is YYDKDF in the germline V gene (reference sequence). Trimming removed 5 bases from V and 1 base from J; junction bases left unmatched: 5. The CDR3 bases are TGTGCCACCAGCTCTCAGACTAGCGGGTCCTACGAGCAGTACTTC. Its protein is CATSSQTSGSYEQYF.

This chain uses TRBV27 with TRBJ2-7; D is unclear. The V gene lost 4 bases and the J gene lost 7 bases, with 11 bases spanning the gap. This CDR3 has 12 residues. Germline V lookup: CDR1 MNHEY, CDR2 SMNVEV (reference sequence). CDR3 sequence reads: CASSSPGREQYF. The CDR3 region has the DNA TGTGCCAGCAGTTCCCCCGGCAGGGAGCAGTACTTC.

The rearrangement links TRBV11-2 to TRBJ1-2, with D possibly matching TRBD1 (6 bases). Trimming shortened V by 5 bases and J by 4 bases, and 17 bases separated the two germline ends. Germline V gene lookup returns CDR1 SGHAT and CDR2 FQNNGV. The CDR3 has 15 residues. CDR3 protein: CASSAELTGPYGYTF. The CDR3 coding sequence is TGTGCCAGCAGCGCCGAGTTGACAGGTCCCTATGGCTACACCTTC.

The chain combines TRBV2 with TRBJ2-3; the D gene is possibly TRBD1 (6 bases). V lost 1 base and J 1 base, leaving 9 bases between the germline ends. Germline CDR1 is SNHLY and CDR2 is FYNNEI. CDR3 length: 15 amino acids. This chain's CDR3 is CASSEEAGGTDTQYF. CDR3 nucleotides: TGTGCCAGCAGTGAAGAGGCAGGGGGCACAGATACGCAGTATTTT. Based on the CDR3 plus reference TRBV2 and TRBJ2-3, the full variable domain is EPEVTQTPSHQVTQMGQEVILRCVPISNHLYFYWYRQILGQKVEFLVSFYNNEISEKSEIFDDQFSVERPDGSNFTLKIRSTKLEDSAMYFCASSEEAGGTDTQYFGPGTRLTVL.

The J gene is TRBJ2-4, the V gene TRBV25-1, with a weak D call TRBD2 (6 bases). Germline V gives CDR1 MGHDK, CDR2 SYGVNS. Trimming pared 6 bases from V and 11 bases from J, leaving 8 bases between. CDR3 length: 10 amino acids. CDR3 protein: CASRGTLQYF. The CDR3 DNA reads as TGTGCCAGCAGGGGGACTCTTCAGTACTTC.

This rearrangement joins TRBV29-1 to TRBJ1-4; D gene ambiguous. This CDR3 comprises 12 residues. Trimming shortened V by 5 bases and J by 12 bases, and 16 bases separated the two germline ends. The germline CDR1 and CDR2 sequences are SQVTM and ANQGSEA. The CDR3: CSVSGEIGELFF. The CDR3 region has the DNA TGCAGCGTTTCCGGGGAAATCGGGGAACTGTTTTTT.

In this sample, this clone turned up once. Other DNA sequences of this sample code for an identical CDR3. The genes are TRBV7-8 and TRBJ2-7; 9 nucleotides align to TRBD1. Trimming at V came to 3 bases and at J to 3 bases, leaving 3 bases not matched to a gene. From germline, CDR1 is SGHVS and CDR2 FQNEAQ. The CDR3 extends over 14 amino acids. The chain's CDR3 is CASSLGQGGYEQYF. The CDR3 DNA sequence: TGTGCCAGCAGCTTGGGACAGGGCGGCTACGAGCAGTACTTC.

The chain employs TRBV7-2 and TRBJ2-1; TRBD1 agrees at 9 bases. The V gene end was trimmed by 0 bases and the J gene end by 8 bases; junction bases not matched to a gene: 2. Germline loops: CDR1 SGHTA, CDR2 FQGNSA. The length of the CDR3 is 14 residues. CDR3 protein: CASSLATGGHEQFF. The CDR3 region has the DNA TGTGCCAGCAGCTTAGCGACAGGGGGTCATGAGCAGTTCTTC. Based on the CDR3 plus reference TRBV7-2 and TRBJ2-1, the full variable domain is GAGVSQSPSNKVTEKGKDVELRCDPISGHTALYWYRQSLGQGLEFLIYFQGNSAPDKSGLPSDRFSAERTGGSVSTLTIQRTQQEDSAVYLCASSLATGGHEQFFGPGTRLTVL.

The chain carries TRBV7-6 and TRBJ2-3; D not certain. The CDR3 runs 16 residues. The V and J ends lost 3 bases and 6 bases respectively, with 19 bases between them. Germline V gene sequence: CDR1 SGHVS, CDR2 FNYEAQ. CDR3 bases: TGTGCCAGCAGCTTTAGGACGGCACCTCGCTGGGATACGCAGTATTTT. Translation: CASSFRTAPRWDTQYF.

This rearrangement joins TRBV10-1 to TRBJ2-2, with a weak D call TRBD2 (5 bases). Trimming removed 1 base at V and 0 bases at J, with 9 bases between. CDR3 size: 16 residues. Germline V CDR1 and CDR2: WNHNN, SYGVQD (reference sequence). The CDR3 nucleotides read TGCGCCAGCAGTGAGTATAAGGACTCGAACACCGGGGAGCTGTTTTTT. Translating it yields CASSEYKDSNTGELFF.

A few counts support this clone. The J gene is TRBJ1-2, the V gene TRBV11-2, with no clear D. The CDR3 extends over 13 amino acids. With 1 base removed from V and 6 bases from J, the gap between germline ends came to 9 bases. Germline CDR1 and CDR2: SGHAT and FQNNGV. CDR3 protein: CASSLVGTDGYTF. CDR3 in DNA: TGTGCCAGCAGCTTAGTAGGAACCGATGGCTACACCTTC.

This chain joins TRBV2 and TRBJ1-5; D gene uncertain. The CDR3 contains 17 residues. In germline, CDR1 is SNHLY, CDR2 FYNNEI. V was clipped by 6 bases and J by 2 bases, with 20 bases between them. CDR3 DNA: TGTGCCAGCAGCCATAGTGGTCAGATCGACGGCAATCAGCCCCAGCATTTT. It encodes CASSHSGQIDGNQPQHF.

A note on this clone: The sample has other DNA sequences that encode this CDR3 too. The chain joins TRBV6-6 to TRBJ2-7; 8 bases agree with TRBD1. V dropped 3 bases and J dropped 4; count of bases not matched to a gene: 8. The CDR3 contains 15 residues. From germline, CDR1 is MNHNY and CDR2 SVGAGI (reference sequence). CDR3 in amino acids: CASSYSTGGTYEQYF. In DNA form, the CDR3 reads TGTGCCAGCAGTTATTCTACAGGGGGTACGTACGAGCAGTACTTC.

V is TRBV7-8 and J is TRBJ2-7, with 8 bases matching TRBD1. The CDR3 sequence is 15 residues long. Germline CDR1 is SGHVS and CDR2 is FQNEAQ. Trimming cost V 1 base and J 5 bases; bases outside gene matches: 7. CDR3 residues: CASSLGTGHENEQYF. The CDR3 DNA follows: TGTGCCAGCAGCTTAGGGACAGGGCATGAGAACGAGCAGTACTTC.

This chain connects TRBV4-1 to TRBJ2-1; the D call may be TRBD1 or TRBD2 (5 bases each). V gave up 6 bases and J gave up 3 bases, with 15 bases separating them. The CDR3 length is 15 residues. Looked up from germline, CDR1 is MGHRA and CDR2 is YSYEKL. The CDR3 reads CASSSPLGDYNEQFF. CDR3 sequence (DNA): TGCGCCAGCAGTTCCCCCCTGGGGGACTACAATGAGCAGTTCTTC.

The V gene is TRBV12-5, the J gene TRBJ2-1; 7 bases line up with TRBD1. Germline V gene lookup returns CDR1 LGHNT and CDR2 FRNRAP. CDR3 size: 13 residues. J lost 6 bases, V lost 4 bases, and 3 bases had no gene match. Here the CDR3 DNA reads TGTGCTAGTGGTTGGGACAGTCTCAATGAGCAGTTCTTC. Amino acid sequence: CASGWDSLNEQFF. The whole variable domain, filled in from reference TRBV12-5 and TRBJ2-1, reads DARVTQTPRHKVTEMGQEVTMRCQPILGHNTVFWYRQTMMQGLELLAYFRNRAPLDDSGMPKDRFSAEMPDATLATLKIQPSEPRDSAVYFCASGWDSLNEQFFGPGTRLTVL.

This clone was seen a single time. The chain links TRBV7-9 to TRBJ2-7; 10 nucleotides match TRBD2. Germline assignment: CDR1 SEHNR and CDR2 FQNEAQ (reference sequence). V trimming: 4 bases; J trimming: 3 bases; junction bases outside the gene matches: 9. This CDR3 has 16 residues. The CDR3 coding sequence is TGTGCCAGCAGCTCCCGACTAGCGGGTACCCACTACGAGCAGTACTTC. Encoded protein: CASSSRLAGTHYEQYF.

In this sample, this clone turned up once. The chain's CDR3 is CASSLGGGELFF. In DNA form, the CDR3 reads TGTGCCAGCAGCCTCGGGGGCGGGGAGCTGTTTTTT. The V call is TRBV9, the J call TRBJ2-2; D is possibly TRBD2 (6 bases). CDR1 is SGDLS and CDR2 is YYNGEE in the germline V gene. Trimming removed 4 bases at V and 7 bases at J, with 8 bases between. This CDR3 is built from 12 residues.

The V and J genes are TRBV9 and TRBJ2-7, with 11 bases that match TRBD1. The germline V gene encodes CDR1 SGDLS and CDR2 YYNGEE. J was trimmed by 0 bases and V by 4 bases; bases with no gene match: 3. CDR3 length: 15 amino acids. Written as DNA, the CDR3 is TGTGCCAGCAGCTCAGGACAGGGGGCCTCCTACGAGCAGTACTTC. It encodes CASSSGQGASYEQYF.

This sequence joins TRBV30 and TRBJ2-1; tentatively, D is TRBD1 or TRBD2 (5 bases each). V lost 8 bases, J lost 0 bases, and 14 bases lay in between. The CDR3 totals 14 residues. Germline loops: CDR1 GTSNPN, CDR2 SVGIG (reference sequence). This CDR3 reads CATEPGSSYNEQFF. The DNA of the CDR3 is TGTGCCACAGAACCAGGGAGCTCCTACAATGAGCAGTTCTTC.

In regard to this clone: Other DNA sequences in this specimen translate into the identical CDR3. The gene calls are TRBV9 and TRBJ2-3, with D unclear. Germline lookup yields CDR1 SGDLS and CDR2 YYNGEE. The CDR3 is 12 residues long. Trimming stripped 4 bases from V and 6 bases from J, with 9 bases between. The CDR3 here is CASSPRADTQYF. CDR3 coding DNA: TGTGCCAGCAGCCCGCGCGCGGATACGCAGTATTTT.

The rearrangement links TRBV27 to TRBJ2-1; D tentatively reads TRBD1 or TRBD2 (5 bases each). Germline V CDR1 and CDR2: MNHEY, SMNVEV (reference sequence). V was shortened by 2 bases and J by 7 bases, with 21 bases between the two germline ends. This CDR3 is 17 amino acids long. CDR3 nucleotides: TGTGCCAGCAGTTTACGGGTGGGGCGCGGTGGAGGTAATGAGCAGTTCTTC. This gives the protein CASSLRVGRGGGNEQFF.